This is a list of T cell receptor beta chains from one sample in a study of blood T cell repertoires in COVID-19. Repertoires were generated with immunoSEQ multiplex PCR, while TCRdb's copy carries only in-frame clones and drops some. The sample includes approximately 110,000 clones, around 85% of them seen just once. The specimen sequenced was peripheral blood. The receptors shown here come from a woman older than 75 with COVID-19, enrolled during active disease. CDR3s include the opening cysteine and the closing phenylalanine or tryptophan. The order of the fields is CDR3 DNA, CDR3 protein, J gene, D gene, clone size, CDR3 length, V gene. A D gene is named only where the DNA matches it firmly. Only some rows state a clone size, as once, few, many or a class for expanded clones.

TGTGCCAGCAGTTTGGGACAGTACAATTCACCCCTCCACTTT CASSLGQYNSPLHF TRBJ1-6 TRBD1 few 14 TRBV28
TGTGCCACCAGATTGGAGGGCCGAGAGACCCAGTACTTC CATRLEGRETQYF TRBJ2-5 NA once 13 TRBV15
TGTGCCAGCAGTGAAGGCGCCTACCCAACAGATACGCAGTATTTT CASSEGAYPTDTQYF TRBJ2-3 NA NA 15 TRBV2
TGTGCCAGCAGCGCCGGGTTCTACGAGCAGTACTTC CASSAGFYEQYF TRBJ2-7 NA NA 12 TRBV7-2
TGCAGCGTTGCGCAGGGTGCGGACTACGAGCAGTACTTC CSVAQGADYEQYF TRBJ2-7 NA NA 13 TRBV29-1
TGTGCCAGCAGCCCCGACTACGGCCCCTACGAGCAGTACTTC CASSPDYGPYEQYF TRBJ2-7 NA few 14 TRBV4-2
TGTGCCAGCAGCGTAGCGGGAGTGGCCTACAATGAGCAGTTCTTC CASSVAGVAYNEQFF TRBJ2-1 NA NA 15 TRBV9
TGTGCCAGCAGCCAAGATCGGAGGGACTACACCTTC CASSQDRRDYTF TRBJ1-2 NA NA 12 TRBV14
TGCAGCGTTTCGGGACAGGGTTACGAGCAGTACTTC CSVSGQGYEQYF TRBJ2-7 TRBD1 once 12 TRBV29-1
TGTGCCAGCAGCGGGGTCAACGATGGCTACACCTTC CASSGVNDGYTF TRBJ1-2 NA NA 12 TRBV12-3/TRBV12-4
TGTGCCAGCAGCACAAAGGGACAGCAGAACACTGAAGCTTTCTTT CASSTKGQQNTEAFF TRBJ1-1 TRBD1 NA 15 TRBV11-3
TGTGCCAGCAGGGGCGGGACCGTCTACGAGCAGTACTTC CASRGGTVYEQYF TRBJ2-7 NA NA 13 TRBV6-5
TGTGCCAGCAGTCCCCAGGACACTGAAGCTTTCTTT CASSPQDTEAFF TRBJ1-1 NA NA 12 TRBV7-9
TGTGCCAGCAGCCAGGACAGGGTGGTCCTCCACTTT CASSQDRVVLHF TRBJ1-6 TRBD1 NA 12 TRBV12-3/TRBV12-4
TGTGCCAGCAGTCCACAGGGGAACACTGAAGCTTTCTTT CASSPQGNTEAFF TRBJ1-1 NA NA 13 TRBV6-5
TGCAGCGTTGAAGGGGGGACTAGCGGGAGGGTAGATACGCAGTATTTT CSVEGGTSGRVDTQYF TRBJ2-3 TRBD2 NA 16 TRBV29-1
TGTGCCAGCAGCGGACAGGGCTTTGAGGGCTACACCTTC CASSGQGFEGYTF TRBJ1-2 TRBD1 NA 13 TRBV2
TGCGCCAGCAGCTTGGAGGTCAGGACATCGCGGGGCTACACCTTC CASSLEVRTSRGYTF TRBJ1-2 NA NA 15 TRBV5-1
TGTGCCACCAGCAGGCAGGGGGGTCGGGACACTGAAGCTTTCTTT CATSRQGGRDTEAFF TRBJ1-1 TRBD1 once 15 TRBV15
TGTGCCACCACCACAGGGAACACCGGGGAGCTGTTTTTT CATTTGNTGELFF TRBJ2-2 NA NA 13 TRBV15
TGTGCCAGTGAACCTGACAGTTTTGGAGGCTACACCTTC CASEPDSFGGYTF TRBJ1-2 NA NA 13 TRBV19